These T cell receptor beta chains were read from a single sample in a study of beta chain features in type 1 diabetes. Method: immunoSEQ multiplex PCR; TCRdb's copy keeps in-frame clones and lacks some. The table records 230,000 or so clones, approximately 16% of them present only once. Input material: naive CD4+ T cells from blood. These receptors originate from a man aged 25-40 years with type 1 diabetes. CDR3s include the opening cysteine and the closing phenylalanine or tryptophan. Each record gives: V gene, D gene, J gene, clone size, CDR3 protein, CDR3 DNA. D genes are given only for firm matches. Some rows have no size entry. The others give once, few or many, or a class for an expanded clone.

TRBV29-1	-	TRBJ2-7	-	CSVEEGRTDYEQYF	TGCAGCGTTGAAGAGGGACGAACTGACTACGAGCAGTACTTC
TRBV30	-	TRBJ2-7	few	CAGQRQAYEQYF	TGTGCCGGCCAGCGGCAGGCCTACGAGCAGTACTTC
TRBV29-1	-	TRBJ1-4	-	CSAGGEKLFF	TGCAGCGCCGGAGGGGAAAAACTGTTTTTT
TRBV7-2	-	TRBJ2-1	few	CASSLDNEQFF	TGTGCCAGCAGCTTAGATAATGAGCAGTTCTTC
TRBV5-1	TRBD1	TRBJ2-7	few	CASSLARTGDEQYF	TGCGCCAGCAGCTTGGCCAGGACAGGGGACGAGCAGTACTTC
TRBV7-2	-	TRBJ2-4	few	CASSLAIRQGRYIQYF	TGTGCCAGCAGCTTAGCGATCAGGCAGGGGCGGTACATTCAGTACTTC
TRBV29-1	-	TRBJ2-3	-	CSVGRAGGDTQYF	TGCAGCGTTGGGCGTGCTGGAGGAGATACGCAGTATTTT
TRBV9	-	TRBJ2-3	few	CASSVAREEGTQYF	TGTGCCAGCAGCGTAGCTAGGGAGGAGGGTACGCAGTATTTT
TRBV20-1	-	TRBJ2-5	-	CSDHIGYF	TGCAGTGATCACATCGGGTACTTC
TRBV29-1	-	TRBJ2-3	-	CSVSDLGPDTQYF	TGCAGCGTTTCCGACCTGGGGCCAGATACGCAGTATTTT
TRBV5-1	-	TRBJ2-3	-	CASSLGSARTDTQYF	TGCGCCAGCAGCTTGGGGTCGGCTCGCACAGATACGCAGTATTTT
TRBV9	-	TRBJ2-4	-	CASSVVNREENIQYF	TGTGCCAGCAGCGTAGTAAATAGGGAGGAAAACATTCAGTACTTC
TRBV7-9	-	TRBJ2-5	-	CASSSYGVIQETQYF	TGTGCCAGCAGCTCTTACGGGGTTATACAAGAGACCCAGTACTTC
TRBV29-1	TRBD1	TRBJ2-1	-	CSGGQGTLIQQFF	TGCAGCGGAGGACAGGGAACCCTAATACAGCAGTTCTTC
TRBV10-3	TRBD2	TRBJ2-1	-	CAISEASGTGNEQFF	TGTGCCATCAGTGAAGCTAGCGGGACCGGCAATGAGCAGTTCTTC
TRBV7-2	TRBD1	TRBJ2-7	-	CASSYGTGVSYEQYF	TGTGCCAGCAGCTATGGGACAGGGGTATCCTACGAGCAGTACTTC
TRBV25-1	-	TRBJ1-2	few	CASRLPGDGYTF	TGTGCCAGCAGACTACCTGGGGATGGCTACACCTTC
TRBV6-5	-	TRBJ2-6	-	CASSYRVSPGANVLTF	TGTGCCAGCAGTTACCGGGTGTCGCCTGGGGCCAACGTCCTGACTTTC
TRBV7-6	-	TRBJ2-1	once	CASSLKGTPNYNEQFF	TGTGCCAGCAGCTTAAAGGGGACACCCAACTACAATGAGCAGTTCTTC
TRBV28	-	TRBJ1-1	-	CASSLVGTNTEAFF	TGTGCCAGCAGTTTAGTGGGGACGAACACTGAAGCTTTCTTT
TRBV4-1	TRBD2	TRBJ2-7	few	CASSQATSGRLYEQWQYF	TGCGCCAGCAGCCAAGCGACTAGCGGAAGACTCTACGAGCAGTGGCAGTACTTC
TRBV28	-	TRBJ2-3	-	CASHRAGSGDTQYF	TGTGCCAGCCATAGAGCCGGGAGCGGGGATACGCAGTATTTT
TRBV19	-	TRBJ1-5	-	CASTLLGVQPQHF	TGTGCCAGTACCCTCTTGGGTGTTCAGCCCCAGCATTTT
TRBV29-1	-	TRBJ1-1	few	CSVEQSLLMEAFF	TGCAGCGTTGAGCAATCGCTCCTCATGGAAGCTTTCTTT
TRBV19	TRBD2	TRBJ2-1	-	CASSIDLAAYNEQFF	TGTGCCAGTAGTATAGACCTAGCGGCCTACAATGAGCAGTTCTTC
TRBV5-4	-	TRBJ2-7	-	CASSRQKGTEQYF	TGTGCCAGCAGCCGGCAAAAGGGTACCGAGCAGTACTTC
TRBV29-1	-	TRBJ1-2	-	CSVTRTTANYGYTF	TGCAGCGTCACTCGGACCACGGCGAACTATGGCTACACCTTC
TRBV29-1	-	TRBJ2-2	-	CSAMPNTGELFF	TGCAGCGCGATGCCCAACACCGGGGAGCTGTTTTTT
TRBV19	-	TRBJ1-1	-	CASSPRRVSEAFF	TGTGCCAGTAGTCCCCGGAGAGTCTCTGAAGCTTTCTTT
TRBV9	-	TRBJ2-7	few	CASSVVPDGYEQYF	TGTGCCAGCAGCGTAGTCCCGGACGGTTACGAGCAGTACTTC
TRBV18	TRBD1	TRBJ1-1	few	CASSPGQRNTEAFF	TGTGCCAGCTCACCGGGACAGAGGAACACTGAAGCTTTCTTT
TRBV20-1	-	TRBJ2-3	few	CSAPRDTQYF	TGCAGTGCCCCAAGGGATACGCAGTATTTT
TRBV9	-	TRBJ2-1	-	CASSVSAAINEQFF	TGTGCCAGCAGCGTATCGGCAGCTATCAATGAGCAGTTCTTC
TRBV2	TRBD1	TRBJ2-3	few	CASTLRQGSTDTQYF	TGTGCCAGCACCCTTCGACAGGGTAGCACAGATACGCAGTATTTT
TRBV7-9	TRBD2	TRBJ2-1	few	CASSEGLTYNEQFF	TGTGCCAGCAGCGAGGGACTAACCTACAATGAGCAGTTCTTC
TRBV30	-	TRBJ1-4	-	CAFGWSNEKLFF	TGTGCCTTTGGGTGGTCTAATGAAAAACTGTTTTTT
TRBV14	TRBD2	TRBJ2-5	-	CASSQAPSGGFLETQYF	TGTGCCAGCAGCCAAGCGCCATCGGGAGGTTTCCTAGAGACCCAGTACTTC
TRBV7-9	-	TRBJ2-3	few	CASSSNTDTQYF	TGTGCCAGCAGCTCCAACACAGATACGCAGTATTTT
TRBV30	-	TRBJ1-2	-	CAWSVPGNYGYTF	TGTGCCTGGAGTGTACCAGGAAACTATGGCTACACCTTC
TRBV29-1	-	TRBJ2-6	few	CSAEVNEANVLTF	TGCAGCGCCGAGGTAAACGAGGCCAACGTCCTGACTTTC